The 26 T cell receptor beta chains below all came from one sample that was sequenced in a study of T cells in Graves' hyperthyroidism and ophthalmopathy. Amplification of TCR beta CDR3 regions was performed using RNA transcripts as template. With the HTBI primer set, the TCR CDR3 went through a first round of RT-PCR. TCRdb called the multiplex PCR reads again in MiXCR, with one record for every CDR3 protein. The table includes 600,000 or so distinct CDR3 sequences, approximately 15% detected once. The sample comprised blood. These receptors were collected from a woman younger than 30 with Graves' ophthalmopathy.

This clonotype was picked up a small number of times. The rearrangement joins TRBV19 to TRBJ1-2; tentative D call: TRBD1 (5 bases). CDR1 is LNHDA and CDR2 is SQIVND in the germline V gene (reference sequence). The CDR3 length is 14 residues. Trimming pared 6 bases from V and 5 bases from J, leaving 16 bases between. CDR3 coding DNA: TGTGCCAGTAGCTCCCTCCAGGGAGGGTATGGCTACACCTTC. Residues: CASSSLQGGYGYTF. Variable domain in full (rest from reference TRBV19 and TRBJ1-2): DGGITQSPKYLFRKEGQNVTLSCEQNLNHDAMYWYRQDPGQGLRLIYYSQIVNDFQKGDIAEGYSVSREKKESFPLTVTSAQKNPTAFYLCASSSLQGGYGYTFGSGTRLTVV.

Here the CDR3 DNA reads TGTGCCAGCAGCGTAGACCCAGACGGCTGGGCCAACGTCCTGACTTTC. Encoded protein: CASSVDPDGWANVLTF. The J gene is TRBJ2-6, the V gene TRBV9; D is unclear. V lost 0 bases and J 5 bases, leaving 12 bases between the germline ends. There are 16 residues in the CDR3. Per the germline V gene, CDR1 is SGDLS and CDR2 is YYNGEE.

About this clonotype: One end of the junction is discordant with germline, which a read error may explain. V gene TRBV18 combines with J gene TRBJ2-2; 8 bases are shared with TRBD1. Germline V gene sequence: CDR1 KGHSH, CDR2 LQKENI. The CDR3 contains 15 residues. The CDR3 region is CASSHHLNNAGTGVF. CDR3 DNA: TGTGCCAGCTCACACCACTTAAATAATGCCGGGACAGGTGTTTTT. The entire variable domain, with the rest obtained from reference TRBV18 and TRBJ2-2, is as follows: NAGVMQNPRHLVRRRGQEARLRCSPMKGHSHVYWYRQLPEEGLKFMVYLQKENIIDESGMPKERFSAEFPKEGPSILRIQQVVRGDSAAYFCASSHHLNNAGTGVFGEGSRLTVL.

This chain connects TRBV9 to TRBJ1-5; 7 positions agree with TRBD1. Germline CDR1 and CDR2: SGDLS and YYNGEE. There are 14 residues in the CDR3. Trimming took 2 bases from V and 7 from J; bases not matched to a gene: 6. CDR3: CASSVHSGGQPQHF. CDR3 sequence (DNA): TGTGCCAGCAGCGTCCACTCAGGGGGACAGCCCCAGCATTTT.

This clonotype was observed many times. V usage is TRBV6-2 or TRBV6-3 and J usage is TRBJ2-3; D is uncertain. V was clipped by 1 base and J by 5 bases, with 4 bases between them. CDR1 MNHEY and CDR2 SVGEGT come from the germline V gene. The CDR3 has 12 amino acids. CDR3 region: CASSYWGDTQYF. In DNA form, the CDR3 reads TGTGCCAGCAGTTACTGGGGAGATACGCAGTATTTT.

This clonotype was picked up many times. This chain links TRBV19 with TRBJ1-1, with no clear D. From germline, CDR1 is LNHDA and CDR2 SQIVND (reference sequence). V was trimmed by 5 bases and J by 1 base, leaving 8 bases between them. This CDR3 spans 13 amino acids. Here the CDR3 DNA reads TGTGCCAGTAGTGGGGTAGGGAACACTGAAGCTTTCTTT. Its protein product is CASSGVGNTEAFF.

The J gene is TRBJ2-2, the V gene TRBV7-9; 10 bases match TRBD1. The CDR3 totals 16 residues. Germline CDR1 reads SEHNR; CDR2 reads FQNEAQ (reference sequence). The V and J ends lost 4 bases and 5 bases, in that order; junction bases with no gene match: 7. This CDR3 is CASSSPGQGRTGELFF. The CDR3 DNA sequence: TGTGCCAGCAGCTCCCCGGGACAGGGGAGGACCGGGGAGCTGTTTTTT. The variable domain in full, completed from reference TRBV7-9 and TRBJ2-2, reads DTGVSQNPRHKITKRGQNVTFRCDPISEHNRLYWYRQTLGQGPEFLTYFQNEAQLEKSRLLSDRFSAERPKGSFSTLEIQRTEQGDSAMYLCASSSPGQGRTGELFFGEGSRLTVL.

The sample holds many counts of this clonotype. The rearrangement uses TRBV2 and TRBJ2-2, with D hard to call. The CDR3 consists of 11 residues. Germline CDR1 SNHLY, CDR2 FYNNEI. V gave up 7 bases and J gave up 5 bases, with 5 bases separating them. The CDR3 reads CASIGTGELFF. The CDR3 nucleotides read TGTGCCAGCATAGGGACCGGGGAGCTGTTTTTT.

This clonotype was counted at least ten times. The chain combines TRBV28 with TRBJ2-1; no reliable D call. The length of the CDR3 is 14 residues. Germline V gives CDR1 MDHEN, CDR2 SYDVKM. V was pared by 3 bases and J by 4 bases, with 10 bases between. The CDR3 DNA reads as TGTGCCAGCAGTTTGCTTTCTGTGTACAATGAGCAGTTCTTC. Amino acids: CASSLLSVYNEQFF.

CDR3 loop: CASRTDRGMNTEAFF. The CDR3 DNA follows: TGCGCCAGCAGAACGGACAGGGGGATGAACACTGAAGCTTTCTTT. The gene calls are TRBV5-1 and TRBJ1-1; 10 bases map to TRBD1. CDR1 is SGHRS and CDR2 is YFSETQ in the germline V gene. With 5 bases clipped from V and 0 bases from J, the junction kept 4 bases outside the gene matches. CDR3 length: 15 residues.

This chain joins TRBV14 and TRBJ2-7; the D gene is possibly TRBD1 (5 bases). The germline CDR1 and CDR2 sequences are SGHDN and FVKESK. Trimming removed 3 bases at V and 6 bases at J, with 15 bases between. The CDR3 contains 14 residues. CDR3 coding DNA: TGTGCCAGCAGCCACTGGCAGGGATTAGGCGAGCAGTACTTC. It codes for CASSHWQGLGEQYF.

The chain uses TRBV4-2 and TRBJ2-2; 7 bases are a match to TRBD2. CDR3 length: 16 residues. With 1 base clipped from V and 7 bases from J, the junction kept 9 bases outside the gene matches. Germline CDR1 reads LGHNA; CDR2 reads YNFKEQ. Here the CDR3 reads CASSQGTRLPGGELFF. CDR3 DNA: TGTGCCAGCAGCCAAGGGACTAGACTGCCAGGCGGGGAGCTGTTTTTT.

In its sample, this clonotype was seen many times. The CDR3 DNA follows: TGCAGTGCTAGAGATTCGACGGGTACTTACTATGGCTACACCTTC. Encoded protein: CSARDSTGTYYGYTF. V and J are TRBV20-1 and TRBJ1-2; D is undetermined. This CDR3 contains 15 residues. Per germline, CDR1 DFQATT and CDR2 SNEGSKA (reference sequence). V was shortened by 0 bases and J by 3 bases, with 14 bases between the two germline ends.

This clonotype was seen repeatedly, ten times or more. The CDR3 nucleotides read TGTGCCAGCAGTGCCCCCCCGGTTGGCTTCAATGAGCAGTTCTTC. Residues: CASSAPPVGFNEQFF. V usage is TRBV12-3 or TRBV12-4 and J usage is TRBJ2-1; no reliable D call. The CDR3 has 15 residues. Trimming removed 5 bases from V and 6 bases from J, with 17 bases in between.

This clonotype was picked up a small number of times. The chain carries TRBV27 and TRBJ1-6; perhaps TRBD1 as D (5 bases). CDR3 size: 13 residues. In germline, CDR1 is MNHEY, CDR2 SMNVEV (reference sequence). V lost 2 bases to trimming and J lost 10 bases, with 9 bases between them. CDR3 region: CASSLLRDSPLHF. The CDR3 DNA is TGTGCCAGCAGTTTACTCCGGGACTCACCCCTCCACTTT.

This clonotype was counted many times. V gene TRBV15 combines with J gene TRBJ2-7; D is unresolved. This CDR3 is 15 amino acids long. The V end lost 2 bases, the J end lost 2 bases, and 13 bases lay between the germline ends. Germline values: CDR1 LNHNV, CDR2 YYDKDF (reference sequence). CDR3 residues: CATSRTHSLAYEQYF. The CDR3 DNA reads TGTGCCACCAGCAGAACTCACTCGTTAGCCTACGAGCAGTACTTC. Full variable domain (remainder filled in from reference TRBV15 and TRBJ2-7): DAMVIQNPRYQVTQFGKPVTLSCSQTLNHNVMYWYQQKSSQAPKLLFHYYDKDFNNEADTPDNFQSRRPNTSFCFLDIRSPGLGDTAMYLCATSRTHSLAYEQYFGPGTRLTVT.

The genes are TRBV12-3 or TRBV12-4 and TRBJ1-1; no firm D call. The CDR3 is 15 amino acids. The V end lost 1 base, the J end lost 0 bases, and 9 bases lay between the germline ends. The CDR3: CASSLGGFMNTEAFF. The CDR3 DNA sequence: TGTGCCAGCAGTTTAGGGGGATTCATGAACACTGAAGCTTTCTTT.

The sample holds many counts of this clonotype. The chain couples TRBV7-2 to TRBJ2-7; TRBD2 agrees at 15 bases. CDR1 SGHTA and CDR2 FQGNSA come from the germline V gene. This CDR3 contains 18 residues. With 2 bases clipped from V and 6 bases from J, the junction kept 11 bases outside the gene matches. The CDR3 here is CASSLSGAGLAGGAEQYF. CDR3 bases: TGTGCCAGCAGCTTATCCGGAGCGGGACTAGCGGGAGGAGCCGAGCAGTACTTC. The variable domain in full, with the rest retrieved from reference TRBV7-2 and TRBJ2-7, is GAGVSQSPSNKVTEKGKDVELRCDPISGHTALYWYRQSLGQGLEFLIYFQGNSAPDKSGLPSDRFSAERTGGSVSTLTIQRTQQEDSAVYLCASSLSGAGLAGGAEQYFGPGTRLTVT.

This sequence joins TRBV12-3 or TRBV12-4 and TRBJ2-2; 11 nucleotides line up with TRBD1. This CDR3 is 16 amino acids long. Trimming removed 7 bases from V and 5 bases from J; junction bases left unmatched: 9. The CDR3 sequence: CASILRGTGGTGELFF. The CDR3 nucleotides are TGTGCCAGCATCTTGCGGGGGACAGGGGGTACCGGGGAGCTGTTTTTT.

This clonotype came up many times. The rearrangement joins TRBV28 to TRBJ1-2; TRBD1 matches 7 bases. With V trimmed by 4 bases and J by 4 bases, 9 bases remained unmatched. Germline V gene sequence: CDR1 MDHEN, CDR2 SYDVKM. This CDR3 contains 15 residues. CDR3 in amino acids: CASSSPGQNPYGYTF. CDR3 DNA: TGTGCCAGCAGTTCTCCGGGACAGAACCCCTATGGCTACACCTTC.

This clonotype was counted many times. V usage is TRBV20-1 and J usage is TRBJ2-7, with D unclear. Germline-derived CDR1 and CDR2 are DFQATT and SNEGSKA (reference sequence). V was shortened by 0 bases and J by 3 bases, with 3 bases between the two germline ends. The CDR3 is 11 residues long. The CDR3 region has the DNA TGCAGTGCTAGAGACAGCTACGAGCAGTACTTC. Its translation: CSARDSYEQYF.

This clonotype was detected a few times. The gene calls are TRBV10-3 and TRBJ2-3; 8 bases map to TRBD2. Germline CDR1 and CDR2: ENHRY and SYGVKD. This CDR3 has 16 residues. With 9 bases clipped from V and 3 bases from J, the junction kept 14 bases outside the gene matches. DNA of the CDR3: TGTGCCATGCAAGGATCGGGGACTAGTAGTACAGATACGCAGTATTTT. Its translation: CAMQGSGTSSTDTQYF.

This clonotype was counted many times. This sequence joins TRBV11-1 and TRBJ1-2, with 7 nucleotides matching TRBD1. The length of the CDR3 is 17 residues. CDR1 SGHAT and CDR2 FQDESV come from the germline V gene (reference sequence). V shed 1 base, J shed 4 bases, and the junction held 12 bases outside the gene matches. The CDR3 is CASSLGANRGLRYGYTF. CDR3 DNA: TGTGCCAGCAGCTTAGGGGCCAACAGGGGCCTTCGCTATGGCTACACCTTC.

There are a few counts of this clonotype. V gene TRBV9 combines with J gene TRBJ2-1; no definite D call. Deletions cut 0 bases from V and 5 bases from J, with 9 bases between. Germline lookup yields CDR1 SGDLS and CDR2 YYNGEE. The CDR3 contains 14 residues. CDR3 in amino acids: CASSVAFQNNEQFF. In DNA, the CDR3 is TGTGCCAGCAGCGTAGCGTTTCAGAACAATGAGCAGTTCTTC. Complete variable domain (other parts from reference TRBV9 and TRBJ2-1): DSGVTQTPKHLITATGQRVTLRCSPRSGDLSVYWYQQSLDQGLQFLIQYYNGEERAKGNILERFSAQQFPDLHSELNLSSLELGDSALYFCASSVAFQNNEQFFGPGTRLTVL.

This clonotype was seen repeatedly, ten times or more. This chain connects TRBV24-1 to TRBJ2-2, with D possibly matching TRBD1 (6 bases). V was pared by 1 base and J by 4 bases, with 18 bases between. CDR1 and CDR2 (germline): KGHDR, SFDVKD. The CDR3 sequence is 18 residues long. CDR3 nucleotides: TGTGCCACCAGTGATTTAGGCGGATCACAGGGCTCCACCGGGGAGCTGTTTTTT. Translation: CATSDLGGSQGSTGELFF.

This clonotype was observed many times. The genes are TRBV7-3 and TRBJ2-1, with a weak D call TRBD2 (6 bases). Per the germline V gene, CDR1 is SGHTA and CDR2 is FQGTGA. The CDR3 contains 14 residues. Trimming stripped 4 bases from V and 9 bases from J, with 16 bases between. CDR3 coding DNA: TGTGCCAGCAGCTCCCACCCGGGAGAGGGTGAGCAGTTCTTC. Translated, it gives CASSSHPGEGEQFF.